This T cell receptor (beta chain) comes out of a study of T cells in Graves' hyperthyroidism and ophthalmopathy. For the study at large: Any treatment followed the collection of peripheral blood at initial diagnosis.

CDR1 and CDR2 (germline): DFQATT, SNEGSKA (reference sequence). V shed 6 bases, J shed 4 bases, and the junction held 26 bases outside the gene matches. The CDR3 runs to 20 residues. Out of over 7.5 ml of fresh peripheral blood came the PBMCs. Amplified regions were TCR beta CDR3 sequences from RNA transcripts. Using the HTBI primer set, a first-round RT-PCR was run on the TCR CDR3. TCRdb used MiXCR to reprocess the multiplex PCR reads, holding one entry per CDR3 protein. The profile covers fewer than 500,000 distinct CDR3 sequences, with around 15% appearing a single time and roughly a fifth taken by the ten largest. This clonotype was found many times.

The clonotype originates from a woman younger than 45 with Graves' ophthalmopathy. Sequences were obtained from blood. V gene TRBV20-1 combines with J gene TRBJ2-3; TRBD2 matches 9 bases. CDR3 amino acids: CSALWIGGGAHEKGADTQYF. The CDR3 region has the DNA TGCAGTGCCCTCTGGATCGGCGGGGGGGCGCACGAAAAGGGGGCAGATACGCAGTATTTT.